Presented here are 32 T cell receptor beta chains from one specimen sequenced in a study of tumor-infiltrating lymphocytes in primary liver carcinoma. From roughly 0.5 ug total RNA, TCR beta cDNA was generated with a primer in the constant region. Libraries of TCR beta came from three nested multiplex PCR rounds with slightly modified ARM-PCR. The first two PCR rounds used TRBV1-TRBV30 primers with a Cbeta primer, roughly 10 cycles each. TCRdb re-analysed the multiplex PCR reads in MiXCR, keeping a single row per CDR3 protein. The sample has under 150,000 distinct CDR3 sequences, around two thirds seen once; the top ten hold more than 7%. From approximately 20-30 mg of unsorted bulk tissue, DNA and RNA were co-extracted together. Sample: tumor-adjacent normal liver tissue. All receptors come from a woman aged 55-69 years with primary liver carcinoma and hepatitis B virus infection.

Note on this clonotype: The junction and the germline gene differ at one end; a read error may be behind it. The chain is built from TRBV11-2 and TRBJ2-5, with unresolved D. This CDR3 region has 14 residues. In germline, CDR1 is SGHAT, CDR2 FQNNGV. The CDR3 DNA sequence: TGTGCCGGCAGCTCAATCGCGTATGCGGAGACCCAGTACTTC. Encoded protein: CAGSSIAYAETQYF.

The V and J genes are TRBV12-3 or TRBV12-4 and TRBJ2-4; maybe TRBD2 (5 bases). The length of the CDR3 is 15 residues. Trimming stripped 4 bases from V and 3 bases from J, with 13 bases between. This chain's CDR3 is CASSSLGDYKNIQYF. The CDR3 region has the DNA TGTGCCAGCAGTTCCCTGGGCGACTACAAAAACATTCAGTACTTC.

A note on this clonotype: One end of the junction varies from germline; a read error may be responsible. The chain recombines TRBV6-6 with TRBJ2-2; maybe TRBD2 (5 bases). Per germline, CDR1 MNHNY and CDR2 SVGAGI (reference sequence). The CDR3 contains 15 residues. CDR3 amino acids: CASSPGKLNTGELLF. The CDR3 region has the DNA TGTGCCAGCAGCCCCGGGAAATTAAACACCGGGGAGTTGTTGTTT.

This clonotype was counted between two and nine times. The junction does not match germline at one end; this may be a read error. The V and J genes are TRBV5-1 and TRBJ2-1; possible D gene TRBD2, 5 bases. Germline V gene data show CDR1 as SGHRS and CDR2 as YFSETQ. The CDR3 has 14 amino acids. In DNA form, the CDR3 reads TGCGCCAGCGGACCACTCACTAGTTACAGTGAGCAGTTCTTC. Protein sequence: CASGPLTSYSEQFF.

The CDR3 region is CASSSRDGGHQETQYF. DNA of the CDR3: TGTGCCAGCAGTTCCCGGGACGGGGGGCACCAAGAGACCCAGTACTTC. This chain joins TRBV6-6 and TRBJ2-5; weak D call: TRBD2 (7 bases). Germline V gene lookup returns CDR1 MNHNY and CDR2 SVGAGI (reference sequence). This CDR3 has 16 residues. V was cut by 4 bases and J by 0 bases, with 15 bases left in between.

For this clonotype: This could be a read error, since a much larger clone is one nucleotide away. The chain uses TRBV5-4 and TRBJ2-7, with 11 bases aligning to TRBD2. This CDR3 has 18 residues. Germline V CDR1 and CDR2: SGHNT, YYREEE (reference sequence). The CDR3 here is CVSSFLALAGATAYEQYF. The CDR3 region has the DNA TGTGTCAGCAGTTTCCTGGCACTAGCGGGAGCAACAGCTTACGAGCAGTACTTC. Based on the CDR3 plus reference TRBV5-4 and TRBJ2-7, the full variable domain is ETGVTQSPTHLIKTRGQQVTLRCSSQSGHNTVSWYQQALGQGPQFIFQYYREEENGRGNFPPRFSGLQFPNYSSELNVNALELDDSALYLCVSSFLALAGATAYEQYFGPGTRLTVT.

With respect to this clonotype: Possible read error: a much larger clone is one base away. The chain has TRBV30 and TRBJ2-2; TRBD2 might be the D (6 bases). This CDR3 is built from 14 residues. V was cut by 0 bases and J by 2 bases, with 7 bases left in between. Germline CDR1 is GTSNPN and CDR2 is SVGIG (reference sequence). The CDR3 spells CAWSVSGNTGELFF. CDR3 in DNA: TGTGCCTGGAGTGTTAGCGGAAACACCGGGGAGCTGTTTTTT.

The sample holds a few counts of this clonotype. The chain employs TRBV30 and TRBJ2-1, with 7 nucleotides matching TRBD1. V dropped 0 bases and J dropped 7; count of bases not matched to a gene: 0. The CDR3 runs to 12 residues. The germline CDR1 and CDR2 sequences are GTSNPN and SVGIG (reference sequence). The CDR3 bases are TGTGCCTGGAGTGTACAGGGGAATGAGCAGTTCTTC. Translating it yields CAWSVQGNEQFF.

With respect to this clonotype: Germline and junction disagree at one end, which may indicate a read error. J is TRBJ2-5 and V is TRBV11-2, with TRBD2 identical over 9 bases. This CDR3 region has 16 residues. The V gene's germline CDR1 is SGHAT and CDR2 FQNNGV. CDR3 DNA sequence: TGTGCGAGCAGCTACCCCCGTGGTAGCGGGAGAGAGACCCAGTGCTTC. Its protein product is CASSYPRGSGRETQCF.

With respect to this clonotype: One base away lies a much larger clone, so this may be a sequencing read error. The CDR3 does not end in the conserved phenylalanine or tryptophan, so this is likely a read error. The chain links TRBV6-1 to TRBJ2-2, with TRBD2 matching over 11 bases. This CDR3 contains 16 residues. J was trimmed by 5 bases and V by 5 bases; bases with no gene match: 7. Germline loops: CDR1 MNHNS, CDR2 SASEGT. The CDR3 nucleotides are TGTGCCAGCAGTCCCCGCGGGACTAGCGGTACCGGGGAGCTGTTTCTT. Protein: CASSPRGTSGTGELFL.

The V gene is TRBV6-5, the J gene TRBJ2-1; a weak D match, TRBD1 (6 bases). V was clipped by 6 bases and J by 3 bases, with 15 bases between them. The CDR3 runs to 15 residues. Germline V gene lookup returns CDR1 MNHEY and CDR2 SVGAGI. CDR3 amino acids: CASSDTGKYYNEQFF. In DNA form, the CDR3 reads TGTGCCAGCAGCGACACAGGGAAGTACTACAATGAGCAGTTCTTC.

Remarks on this clonotype: Germline is not matched at one junction end, which may reflect a read error. The chain joins TRBV4-1 to TRBJ1-5; 7 bases agree with TRBD1. This CDR3 region has 15 residues. Germline assignment: CDR1 MGHRA and CDR2 YSYEKL. CDR3 region: CTSSQGHGQAHPQHF. In nucleotides, the CDR3 is TGCACCAGCAGCCAAGGGCACGGACAGGCTCACCCCCAACATTTT.

Turning to this clonotype: This is likely a read error, given that the CDR3 carries no conserved phenylalanine or tryptophan at its end. The V call is TRBV12-3 or TRBV12-4, the J call TRBJ2-3; 13 nucleotides align to TRBD2. The V gene end was trimmed by 6 bases and the J gene end by 2 bases; junction bases not matched to a gene: 20. This CDR3 spans 21 amino acids. This CDR3 is CASSSQRTSGRGDLDTDTQYS. In DNA form, the CDR3 reads TGTGCCAGCAGCTCACAAAGAACTAGCGGGAGGGGGGATCTAGACACAGATACGCAGTATTCT.

This chain connects TRBV11-2 to TRBJ2-1; the D is unclear. The CDR3 loop spans 15 amino acids. Trimming removed 1 base from V and 4 bases from J, with 11 bases in between. In germline, CDR1 is SGHAT, CDR2 FQNNGV. Here the CDR3 reads CASSLAQREYNEQFF. The CDR3 nucleotides read TGTGCCAGCAGCTTAGCGCAGCGTGAATACAATGAGCAGTTCTTC.

In this sample, this clonotype is medium-sized. The V call is TRBV4-1, the J call TRBJ1-5; D ambiguous. The CDR3 extends over 15 amino acids. The V gene lost 0 bases and the J gene lost 6 bases, with 12 bases spanning the gap. Germline-derived CDR1 and CDR2 are MGHRA and YSYEKL. The CDR3 nucleotides are TGCGCCAGCAGCCAAGAAAACAAGGGCGGTCAGCCCCAGCATTTT. It codes for CASSQENKGGQPQHF.

A word on this clonotype: The CDR3 does not end in the conserved phenylalanine or tryptophan, so this is likely a read error. The rearrangement links TRBV29-1 to TRBJ2-7; 7 bases are shared with TRBD1. The V gene end was trimmed by 4 bases and the J gene end by 4 bases; junction bases not matched to a gene: 10. The CDR3 consists of 14 residues. The germline V gene has CDR1 SQVTM and CDR2 ANQGSEA. CDR3 DNA sequence: TGCAGCGTTGCGGGGACAGCGGCAATTTACGAGCAGTACTTA. Residues: CSVAGTAAIYEQYL.

Worth noting for this clonotype: A read error may be the cause here, since a much bigger clone is one base away. CDR3 loop: CASHHQPQYF. CDR3 bases: TGCGCCAGCCATCATCAGCCCCAGTATTTT. V and J are TRBV10-1 and TRBJ1-5; D is unclear. The DNA end is more similar to TRBJ2-3, so the J call may be wrong. The CDR3 runs 10 residues. In germline, CDR1 is WNHNN, CDR2 SYGVQD (reference sequence).

Concerning this clonotype itself: In this CDR3 the conserved last residue, phenylalanine or tryptophan, is missing, so a read error is likely. The V and J genes are TRBV6-1 and TRBJ2-7; D gene unclear. Trimming cost V 4 bases and J 6 bases, with 13 bases left between them. The CDR3 contains 13 residues. Germline V gene sequence: CDR1 MNHNS, CDR2 SASEGT. CDR3 in DNA: TGTGCCAGCAGTGCTCCGTCAGAGTCCGAGCAGTACCTC. Its translation: CASSAPSESEQYL.

The sample holds a few counts of this clonotype. A single base separates this from a much larger clone, so it may be a read error. The CDR3, as DNA: TGTGCCAGCAGCCACGGGGGGGGAGGCTACAAGCAGTACTTC. As protein: CASSHGGGGYKQYF. The genes are TRBV7-9 and TRBJ2-7; 8 nucleotides line up with TRBD2. Germline V gene lookup returns CDR1 SEHNR and CDR2 FQNEAQ (reference sequence). The length of the CDR3 is 14 residues. The variable domain in full, with the rest retrieved from reference TRBV7-9 and TRBJ2-7, is DTGVSQNPRHKITKRGQNVTFRCDPISEHNRLYWYRQTLGQGPEFLTYFQNEAQLEKSRLLSDRFSAERPKGSFSTLEIQRTEQGDSAMYLCASSHGGGGYKQYFGPGTRLTVT.

Worth noting for this clonotype: Relative to the germline gene, one junction end is altered; a read error may explain this. This chain joins TRBV5-5 and TRBJ2-2, with 8 positions matching TRBD1. Per the germline V gene, CDR1 is SGHKS and CDR2 is YYEKEE (reference sequence). This CDR3 contains 15 residues. The DNA of the CDR3 is TGTGCAAGCAGCTATTGGACAGGGAACACCGGGAAGCTGTTTTTT. Translation: CASSYWTGNTGKLFF.

Points on this clonotype: Germline and junction disagree at one end, which may indicate a read error. V and J are TRBV11-1 and TRBJ2-1, with D hard to call. This CDR3 contains 13 residues. CDR1 is SGHAT, CDR2 FQDESV, per germline (reference sequence). The CDR3 sequence: CAISSLSGGEQFF. The CDR3 region has the DNA TGTGCCATCAGCTCTCTGAGTGGTGGTGAGCAGTTCTTC.

The rearrangement uses TRBV20-1 and TRBJ2-3; D might be TRBD1 (5 bases). The germline V gene encodes CDR1 DFQATT and CDR2 SNEGSKA (reference sequence). V dropped 6 bases and J dropped 3 bases, with 16 bases sitting between them. The CDR3 contains 14 residues. CDR3 sequence reads: CSASQGLRTDTQYF. The CDR3 DNA sequence: TGCAGTGCGTCCCAGGGTTTACGAACAGATACGCAGTATTTT.

This clonotype was counted between two and nine times. A single base separates this from a much larger clone, so it may be a read error. The J gene is TRBJ2-2, the V gene TRBV7-9; 9 bases are shared with TRBD1. Germline CDR1 is SEHNR and CDR2 is FQNEAQ (reference sequence). This CDR3 comprises 15 residues. V lost 1 base, J lost 9 bases, and 6 bases stayed unmatched. CDR3 DNA: TGTGCCAGCAGCTTAGAGGGACAGGGCTCCTGGGAGCTGTTTTTT. Residues: CASSLEGQGSWELFF.

The sample holds one count of this clonotype. Compared with germline, one end of the junction differs, possibly owing to a read error. This chain uses TRBV6-1 with TRBJ2-7; tentatively, D is TRBD1 or TRBD2 (5 bases each). The CDR3 consists of 14 residues. From germline, CDR1 is MNHNS and CDR2 SASEGT. CDR3 protein: CASNETFEGYEQYF. The CDR3 nucleotides are TGTGCAAGCAATGAAACTTTCGAGGGGTACGAGCAGTACTTC.

Turning to this clonotype: A junction end diverges from the germline sequence, so it may reflect a read error. The J gene is TRBJ2-1, the V gene TRBV4-1; the D gene is possibly TRBD2 (6 bases). Germline CDR1 reads MGHRA; CDR2 reads YSYEKL. This CDR3 spans 17 amino acids. Written as DNA, the CDR3 is TGCGCCAGCAGCCAAGGGGCTGGGGGAGGTTCCTACAATGAGCACTCCTTC. This translates into CASSQGAGGGSYNEHSF.

Ten or more counts support this clonotype. The chain joins TRBV6-1 to TRBJ1-5, with a possible D match to TRBD1 (6 bases). V was trimmed by 4 bases and J by 0 bases, leaving 13 bases between them. The CDR3 covers 16 residues. Per germline, CDR1 MNHNS and CDR2 SASEGT. CDR3 bases: TGTGCCAGCAGTGGCCCTATGGGGGCTAGCAATCAGCCCCAGCATTTT. Its translation: CASSGPMGASNQPQHF.

This clonotype has ten or more counts. This chain joins TRBV7-9 and TRBJ2-1; perhaps TRBD2 as D (5 bases). CDR1 and CDR2 from the germline V gene are SEHNR and FQNEAQ (reference sequence). Trimming left V 5 bases short and J 9 bases short, with 8 bases between. There are 11 residues in the CDR3. The chain's CDR3 is CASSEEGEQFF. The CDR3 nucleotides read TGTGCCAGCAGCGAAGAGGGTGAGCAGTTCTTC.

The chain recombines TRBV6-5 with TRBJ2-7; 12 positions agree with TRBD2. Germline CDR1 reads MNHEY; CDR2 reads SVGAGI. Trimming removed 10 bases from V and 0 bases from J; junction bases left unmatched: 7. There are 15 residues in the CDR3. The CDR3 region has the DNA TGTGCCACTAGTTTGACTAGCGGGAGCTCCTACGAGCAGTACTTC. Translating it yields CATSLTSGSSYEQYF.

This clonotype was detected ten times or more. This rearrangement joins TRBV11-2 to TRBJ2-1, with a possible D match to TRBD1 (6 bases). The CDR3 runs to 15 residues. Trimming pared 6 bases from V and 1 base from J, leaving 13 bases between. Germline V gene data show CDR1 as SGHAT and CDR2 as FQNNGV. The CDR3 nucleotides read TGTGCCAGCAGTTTTGGCAGGGGATCCTACAATGAGCAGTTCTTC. It encodes CASSFGRGSYNEQFF.

This clonotype was counted a few times. This may arise from a read error, as a much more abundant clone is one base away. The chain carries TRBV12-3 or TRBV12-4 and TRBJ1-1, with TRBD1 matching over 7 bases. This CDR3 region has 15 residues. The CDR3 region is CAGSTGAPMNTEAFF. DNA of the CDR3: TGTGCCGGCAGTACAGGGGCACCGATGAACACTGAAGCTTTCTTT.

This chain uses TRBV29-1 with TRBJ1-2, with a weak D call TRBD1 (6 bases). V shed 5 bases and J shed 8 bases, with 18 bases lying between them. CDR3 length equals 13 residues. Germline-derived CDR1 and CDR2 are SQVTM and ANQGSEA. This chain's CDR3 is CSVRIQGDVGYTF. The CDR3 DNA follows: TGCAGCGTTAGGATACAGGGTGATGTGGGCTACACCTTC.

The gene calls are TRBV29-1 and TRBJ2-3, with a possible D match to TRBD2 (5 bases). The CDR3 consists of 15 residues. Germline V CDR1 and CDR2: SQVTM, ANQGSEA. Trimming removed 4 bases at V and 0 bases at J, with 14 bases between. The CDR3 bases are TGCAGCGTTGCGCCTGGAGGTGGTAGCACAGATACGCAGTATTTT. It codes for CSVAPGGGSTDTQYF.